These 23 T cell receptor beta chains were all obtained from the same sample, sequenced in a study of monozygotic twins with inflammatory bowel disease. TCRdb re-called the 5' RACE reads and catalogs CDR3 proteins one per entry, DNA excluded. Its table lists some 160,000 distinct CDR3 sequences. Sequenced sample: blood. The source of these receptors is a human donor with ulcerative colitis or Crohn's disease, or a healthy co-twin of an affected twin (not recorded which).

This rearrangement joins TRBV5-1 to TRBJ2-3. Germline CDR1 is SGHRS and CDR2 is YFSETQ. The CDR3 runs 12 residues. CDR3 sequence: CASSLTLGTQYF.

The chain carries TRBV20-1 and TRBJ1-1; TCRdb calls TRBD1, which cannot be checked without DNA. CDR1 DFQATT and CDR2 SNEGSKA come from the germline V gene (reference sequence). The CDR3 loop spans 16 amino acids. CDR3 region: CSARDVYRGTFTEAFF.

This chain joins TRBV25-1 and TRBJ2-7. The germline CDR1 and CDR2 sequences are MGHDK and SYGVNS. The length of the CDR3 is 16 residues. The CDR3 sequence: CASSESVFGGWREQYF.

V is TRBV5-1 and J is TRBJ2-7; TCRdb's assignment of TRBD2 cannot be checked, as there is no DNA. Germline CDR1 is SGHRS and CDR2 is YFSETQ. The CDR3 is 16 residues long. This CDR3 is CASSLPTSGPLGEQYF.

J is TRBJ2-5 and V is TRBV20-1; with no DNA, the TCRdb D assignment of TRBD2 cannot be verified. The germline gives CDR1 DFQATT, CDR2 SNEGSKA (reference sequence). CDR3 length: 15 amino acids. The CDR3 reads CSASSSGSWQETQYF.

CDR3 sequence: CASSRGQGDTEAFF. The V and J genes are TRBV5-6 and TRBJ1-1; TCRdb's D call of TRBD1 is untestable without DNA. The CDR3 covers 14 residues. CDR1 and CDR2 from the germline V gene are SGHDT and YYEEEE.

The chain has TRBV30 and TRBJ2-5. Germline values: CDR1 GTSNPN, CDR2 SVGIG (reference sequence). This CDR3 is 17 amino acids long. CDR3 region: CAWRRFHDRFPGETQYF.

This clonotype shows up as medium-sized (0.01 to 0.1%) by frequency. This CDR3 reads CAISESREYTEAFF. The chain combines TRBV10-3 with TRBJ1-1; TCRdb's D call, TRBD1, is unchecked because there is no DNA. This CDR3 contains 14 residues. Germline CDR1 ENHRY, CDR2 SYGVKD.

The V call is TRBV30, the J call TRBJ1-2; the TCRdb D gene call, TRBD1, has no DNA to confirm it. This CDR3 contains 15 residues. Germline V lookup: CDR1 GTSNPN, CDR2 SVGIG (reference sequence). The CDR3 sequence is CAWRLRQTNYYGYTF.

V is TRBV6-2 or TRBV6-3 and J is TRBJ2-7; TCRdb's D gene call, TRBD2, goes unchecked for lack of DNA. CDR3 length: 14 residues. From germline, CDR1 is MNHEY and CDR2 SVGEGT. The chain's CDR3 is CASSTSGGSPRQYF.

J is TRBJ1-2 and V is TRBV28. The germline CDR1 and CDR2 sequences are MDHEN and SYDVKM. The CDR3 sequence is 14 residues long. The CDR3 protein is CASSLIEPSHGYTF.

This CDR3 reads CSASPRGTAVPYEQYF. V usage is TRBV20-1 and J usage is TRBJ2-7; TCRdb outputs TRBD1, but without DNA this stays unchecked. The germline gives CDR1 DFQATT, CDR2 SNEGSKA (reference sequence). This CDR3 comprises 16 residues.

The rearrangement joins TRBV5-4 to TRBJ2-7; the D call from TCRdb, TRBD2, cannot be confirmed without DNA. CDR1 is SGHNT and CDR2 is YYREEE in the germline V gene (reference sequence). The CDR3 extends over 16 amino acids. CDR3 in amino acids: CASSLGTSGTSYEQYF.

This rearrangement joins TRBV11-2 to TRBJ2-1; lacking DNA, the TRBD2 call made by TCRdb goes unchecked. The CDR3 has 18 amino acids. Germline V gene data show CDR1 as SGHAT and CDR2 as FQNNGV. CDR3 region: CASSPRGLAGGSYNEQFF.

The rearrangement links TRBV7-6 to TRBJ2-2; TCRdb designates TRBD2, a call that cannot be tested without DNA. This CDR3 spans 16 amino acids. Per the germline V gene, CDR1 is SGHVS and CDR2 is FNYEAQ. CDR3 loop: CASSFGLAGRTGELFF.

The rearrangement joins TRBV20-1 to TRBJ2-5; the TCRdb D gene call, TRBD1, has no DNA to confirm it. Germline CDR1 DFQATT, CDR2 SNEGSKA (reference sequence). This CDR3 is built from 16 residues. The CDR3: CSARVPGGRHQETQYF.

CDR3 region: CASSQDQAGSPYEQYF. The rearrangement uses TRBV4-3 and TRBJ2-7; TCRdb proposes TRBD1, but this gene call is untestable without DNA. Per germline, CDR1 LGHNA and CDR2 YSLEER. This CDR3 is built from 16 residues.

The CDR3 loop is CSAGQVNTGELFF. V gene TRBV20-1 combines with J gene TRBJ2-2; the TRBD1 assignment by TCRdb is unverifiable without DNA. The length of the CDR3 is 13 residues. Germline CDR1 reads DFQATT; CDR2 reads SNEGSKA (reference sequence).

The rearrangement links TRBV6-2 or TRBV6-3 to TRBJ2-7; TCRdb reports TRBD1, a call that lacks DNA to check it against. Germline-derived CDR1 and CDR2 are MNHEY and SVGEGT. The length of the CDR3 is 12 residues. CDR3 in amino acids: CASSWGLYEQYF.

CDR3: CASSFRELDTQYF. This chain uses TRBV5-6 with TRBJ2-3; TCRdb designates TRBD1, a call that cannot be tested without DNA. Germline lookup yields CDR1 SGHDT and CDR2 YYEEEE. This CDR3 has 13 residues.

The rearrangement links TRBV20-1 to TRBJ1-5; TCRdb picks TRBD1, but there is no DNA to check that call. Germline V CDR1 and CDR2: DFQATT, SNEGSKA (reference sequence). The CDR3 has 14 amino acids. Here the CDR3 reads CSARDGDGYQPQHF.

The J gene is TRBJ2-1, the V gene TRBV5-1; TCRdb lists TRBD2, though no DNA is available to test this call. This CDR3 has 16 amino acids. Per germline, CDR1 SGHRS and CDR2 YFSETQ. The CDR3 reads CASRLDLLAGGNEQFF.

The CDR3 sequence: CASSDWGNEQFF. This chain links TRBV25-1 with TRBJ2-1; TCRdb indicates TRBD1, and absent DNA this call remains unverified. This CDR3 is 12 amino acids long. Germline V gene sequence: CDR1 MGHDK, CDR2 SYGVNS. The variable domain in full, with the rest retrieved from reference TRBV25-1 and TRBJ2-1, is EADIYQTPRYLVIGTGKKITLECSQTMGHDKMYWYQQDPGMELHLIHYSYGVNSTEKGDLSSESTVSRIRTEHFPLTLESARPSHTSQYLCASSDWGNEQFFGPGTRLTVL.